This T cell receptor (beta chain) was obtained from a study of blood T cell repertoires in COVID-19. Study-level information: Italy, Spain and the United States were the sources of the convalescent and acute COVID-19 samples. The cDNA or gDNA used as material had been derived from T cells, B-cell-depleted T cells, or PBMCs.

Original processing notes: From reference gene primer amplification, estimates of nucleated cell counts were derived. Produced via immunoSEQ multiplex PCR; TCRdb's table is partial and in-frame only. The DNA gave D and trimming, while V, J and clone size come from that table. Found here are 92,000 or so clones, 72% of them singletons; the top ten hold around an eighth. The germline CDR1 and CDR2 sequences are SGHTA and FQGNSA. J was trimmed by 6 bases and V by 4 bases; bases with no gene match: 9. This CDR3 is 16 amino acids long. This clone was found a few times. Sequenced material: peripheral blood. This TCR came from a woman of 80 years or more with acute or convalescent COVID-19. The gene calls are TRBV7-2 and TRBJ2-1; TRBD2 agrees at 10 bases. The CDR3 DNA reads as TGTGCCAGCAGCTACTTCGCAGCGGGGGGGTTCAATGAGCAGTTCTTC. As protein: CASSYFAAGGFNEQFF.